Listed here are 30 T cell receptor beta chains from one sample, sequenced in a study of OX40 agonist ivuxolimab in advanced cancers. Library construction relied on the immunoSEQ multiplex PCR assay. TCRdb took this table from immuneACCESS and kept in-frame rearrangements with V and J called. Such tables lack part of the clones; where checked against another copy, unresolved V genes explain under half of the gap, and the rest is unexplained. Within this sample are approximately 50,000 clones, with over 85% of them counted one time only. The ten most abundant clones make up 18% of the sample. The material sequenced was CD4+ or CD8+ T cells sorted from blood, taken in a trial of the OX40 agonist ivuxolimab. All receptors come from an adult with an advanced solid tumor such as melanoma, head and neck, liver or kidney cancer.

Concerning this clone: Other DNA sequences in this sample translate to the same CDR3. CDR3 in amino acids: CASSPSGTWGYEQYF. The CDR3 coding sequence is TGTGCCAGCAGCCCATCCGGAACATGGGGCTACGAGCAGTACTTC. The rearrangement joins TRBV7-7 to TRBJ2-7; the D is unclear. The germline V gene encodes CDR1 SSHAT and CDR2 FNYEAQ (reference sequence). The V and J ends lost 5 bases and 3 bases respectively, with 17 bases between them. The CDR3 runs to 15 residues.

The V gene is TRBV25-1, the J gene TRBJ2-2, with 7 bases lining up with TRBD2. Trimming cost V 2 bases and J 3 bases; bases outside gene matches: 3. The CDR3 has 15 residues. In germline, CDR1 is MGHDK, CDR2 SYGVNS. CDR3 in DNA: TGTGCCAGCAGTGAAGGAGGGAGGGACACCGGGGAGCTGTTTTTT. Its translation: CASSEGGRDTGELFF.

The chain has TRBV19 and TRBJ2-1; D call uncertain. This CDR3 contains 13 residues. Germline-derived CDR1 and CDR2 are LNHDA and SQIVND (reference sequence). V was cut by 5 bases and J by 4 bases, with 9 bases left in between. CDR3 nucleotide sequence: TGTGCCAGTAGTGCTCTAGTTTACAATGAGCAGTTCTTC. Translating it yields CASSALVYNEQFF.

As regards this clone: At one boundary the junction diverges from the germline segment, which might be a read error. The CDR3 spells CASSPALAGYNEQLF. The CDR3 DNA reads as TGTGCCAGCAGCCCAGCACTAGCGGGGTACAATGAGCAGCTCTTC. The chain combines TRBV7-6 with TRBJ2-1; 10 bases are a match to TRBD2. This CDR3 has 15 residues. Germline CDR1 and CDR2: SGHVS and FNYEAQ. The full variable domain, with the rest looked up from reference TRBV7-6 and TRBJ2-1, is GAGVSQSPRYKVTKRGQDVALRCDPISGHVSLYWYRQALGQGPEFLTYFNYEAQQDKSGLPNDRFSAERPEGSISTLTIQRTEQRDSAMYRCASSPALAGYNEQLFGPGTRLTVL.

V and J are TRBV28 and TRBJ2-7; tentatively, D is TRBD2 (5 bases). This CDR3 contains 14 residues. V lost 3 bases and J 0 bases, leaving 9 bases between the germline ends. The germline V gene encodes CDR1 MDHEN and CDR2 SYDVKM. CDR3: CASSFDGNSYEQYF. In DNA form, the CDR3 reads TGTGCCAGCAGTTTCGACGGGAACTCCTACGAGCAGTACTTC.

This chain joins TRBV10-3 and TRBJ2-7, with a possible D match to TRBD2 (6 bases). V shed 7 bases and J shed 4 bases, with 20 bases lying between them. This CDR3 contains 15 residues. Germline CDR1 ENHRY, CDR2 SYGVKD. The CDR3 reads CAIKLSGDLPYEQYF. CDR3 DNA sequence: TGTGCCATCAAGTTATCGGGGGACCTCCCTTACGAGCAGTACTTC.

In DNA form, the CDR3 reads TGTGCCAGCAGTTTAGTAGCGGTCTCTGGGGCCAACGTCCTGACTTTC. It codes for CASSLVAVSGANVLTF. The genes are TRBV28 and TRBJ2-6, with D tentatively TRBD2 (6 bases). Germline loops: CDR1 MDHEN, CDR2 SYDVKM. V lost 2 bases, J lost 0 bases, and 8 bases lay in between. The CDR3 covers 16 residues.

CDR3 DNA: TGTGCCAGCAGCTTAGCGGCAGGGGCCCATCAGCCCCAGCATTTT. Translation gives CASSLAAGAHQPQHF. The V and J genes are TRBV7-6 and TRBJ1-5, with a tentative D call TRBD1 (6 bases). This CDR3 is built from 15 residues. Germline CDR1 reads SGHVS; CDR2 reads FNYEAQ. Trimming stripped 0 bases from V and 5 bases from J, with 11 bases between. The full variable domain, with the rest looked up from reference TRBV7-6 and TRBJ1-5, is GAGVSQSPRYKVTKRGQDVALRCDPISGHVSLYWYRQALGQGPEFLTYFNYEAQQDKSGLPNDRFSAERPEGSISTLTIQRTEQRDSAMYRCASSLAAGAHQPQHFGDGTRLSIL.

The sample holds one count of this clone. This chain uses TRBV27 with TRBJ2-7, with no clear D. The CDR3 has 13 residues. Trimming stripped 3 bases from V and 4 bases from J, with 10 bases between. Per germline, CDR1 MNHEY and CDR2 SMNVEV (reference sequence). Here the CDR3 reads CASSLGSGYEQYF. The CDR3 nucleotides are TGTGCCAGCAGTTTGGGCTCCGGGTACGAGCAGTACTTC.

The CDR3 bases are TGCGCCAGCAGCCAAGTACGGGGCGCGGGCCAAGAGACCCAGTACTTC. Translated: CASSQVRGAGQETQYF. The V call is TRBV4-3, the J call TRBJ2-5; D might be TRBD1 or TRBD2, each matching 5 bases. The V gene's germline CDR1 is LGHNA and CDR2 YSLEER. Trimming cost V 1 base and J 1 base, with 13 bases left between them. The CDR3 consists of 16 residues.

The V gene is TRBV4-2, the J gene TRBJ2-7; D might be TRBD2 (6 bases). V lost 0 bases and J lost 2, with 14 bases in between. This CDR3 spans 16 amino acids. The germline V gene encodes CDR1 LGHNA and CDR2 YNFKEQ. Written as DNA, the CDR3 is TGTGCCAGCAGCCAAGAGGGACCGGGAGCAACCTACGAGCAGTACTTC. Amino acids: CASSQEGPGATYEQYF.

This sequence joins TRBV15 and TRBJ2-2; 8 bases fit TRBD1. Germline trimming cut 4 bases from V and 7 bases from J; bases unmatched to any gene: 11. The CDR3 loop spans 16 amino acids. In germline, CDR1 is LNHNV, CDR2 YYDKDF (reference sequence). DNA for the CDR3: TGTGCCACCAGCACGGCGGACAGGGAAGGGATCGGGGAGCTGTTTTTT. It translates to CATSTADREGIGELFF.

This rearrangement joins TRBV9 to TRBJ1-3; no clear D gene. CDR3 size: 12 residues. Trimming shortened V by 5 bases and J by 0 bases, and 3 bases separated the two germline ends. CDR1 and CDR2 (germline): SGDLS, YYNGEE. The CDR3 region is CASRSSGNTIYF. The CDR3 DNA follows: TGTGCCAGCAGAAGCTCTGGAAACACCATATATTTT.

The rearrangement joins TRBV13 to TRBJ2-3, with 8 bases identical to TRBD2. The junction had 22 bases not matched to a gene; V was cut back by 5 bases and J by 6 bases. Germline V gene lookup returns CDR1 PRHDT and CDR2 FYEKMQ (reference sequence). The CDR3 spans 19 residues. Here the CDR3 reads CASSPRGAGGHPSGDTQYF. The DNA of the CDR3 is TGTGCCAGCAGCCCGAGGGGGGCGGGAGGCCACCCGTCCGGCGATACGCAGTATTTT.

This CDR3 reads CATQGQEKWLYEQYF. CDR3 DNA sequence: TGTGCCACCCAGGGGCAGGAAAAGTGGCTCTACGAGCAGTACTTC. The chain carries TRBV28 and TRBJ2-7; possibly TRBD1 for D (6 bases). Trimming removed 10 bases at V and 3 bases at J, with 22 bases between. The CDR3 length is 15 residues. Germline loops: CDR1 MDHEN, CDR2 SYDVKM. The full variable domain, rest sourced from reference TRBV28 and TRBJ2-7, is DVKVTQSSRYLVKRTGEKVFLECVQDMDHENMFWYRQDPGLGLRLIYFSYDVKMKEKGDIPEGYSVSREKKERFSLILESASTNQTSMYLCATQGQEKWLYEQYFGPGTRLTVT.

The V gene is TRBV19, the J gene TRBJ2-1; D is possibly TRBD1 (5 bases). From germline, CDR1 is LNHDA and CDR2 SQIVND (reference sequence). The CDR3 has 12 residues. V was shortened by 10 bases and J by 5 bases, with 12 bases between the two germline ends. The DNA for the CDR3 is TGTGCCACCAGGGTTATGAACAATGAGCAGTTCTTC. Translated: CATRVMNNEQFF.

The chain is built from TRBV5-4 and TRBJ2-1; D is perhaps TRBD2 (5 bases). Germline loops: CDR1 SGHNT, CDR2 YYREEE (reference sequence). CDR3 size: 16 residues. Trimming removed 4 bases at V and 7 bases at J, with 21 bases between. The CDR3 DNA follows: TGTGCCAGCAGCCCCCCTGTAGGTAGTGGGAGAAATGAGCAGTTCTTC. This translates into CASSPPVGSGRNEQFF.

This clone was seen more than once but under ten times. The chain uses TRBV19 and TRBJ1-2, with 10 bases aligning to TRBD1. Germline values: CDR1 LNHDA, CDR2 SQIVND (reference sequence). Trimming took 6 bases from V and 4 from J; bases not matched to a gene: 8. This CDR3 has 15 amino acids. The CDR3 DNA reads as TGTGCCAGTAGCGCCGGGGGGACAGGGGTCTATGGCTACACCTTC. Translation: CASSAGGTGVYGYTF.

The chain carries TRBV29-1 and TRBJ1-5; 9 nucleotides align to TRBD1. The CDR3 sequence is 14 residues long. The junction had 9 bases not matched to a gene; V was cut back by 6 bases and J by 6 bases. Germline V gene lookup returns CDR1 SQVTM and CDR2 ANQGSEA. This CDR3 is CSVSGTGPSQPQHF. As DNA, the CDR3 is TGCAGCGTGTCCGGGACAGGGCCGAGTCAGCCCCAGCATTTT.

This clone was seen just once. The V call is TRBV4-2, the J call TRBJ2-1; 12 bases agree with TRBD2. Germline assignment: CDR1 LGHNA and CDR2 YNFKEQ. J gave up 8 bases and V 4 bases, and 12 bases lay outside the gene matches. The CDR3 is made up of 17 amino acids. The CDR3 DNA follows: TGTGCCAGCAGCCTCTGGACTAGCGGGATGGGCTCGGATGAGCAGTTCTTC. Amino acid sequence: CASSLWTSGMGSDEQFF.

The gene calls are TRBV28 and TRBJ2-1, with D perhaps being TRBD1 or TRBD2 (7 bases each). V was shortened by 6 bases and J by 7 bases, with 19 bases between the two germline ends. This CDR3 is built from 15 residues. Per the germline V gene, CDR1 is MDHEN and CDR2 is SYDVKM. In DNA form, the CDR3 reads TGTGCCAGCAGGGGGGGGGACAGAGTCCCGAATGAGCAGTTCTTC. Protein product: CASRGGDRVPNEQFF.

The chain carries TRBV27 and TRBJ2-7; a possible D gene is TRBD1 (5 bases). This CDR3 spans 13 amino acids. V lost 4 bases and J 0 bases, leaving 7 bases between the germline ends. Germline CDR1 MNHEY, CDR2 SMNVEV (reference sequence). The CDR3 DNA reads TGTGCCAGCAGTTGGACAAACTCCTACGAGCAGTACTTC. Its translation is CASSWTNSYEQYF.

J is TRBJ2-2 and V is TRBV29-1; perhaps TRBD1 as D (5 bases). The CDR3 runs 15 residues. From germline, CDR1 is SQVTM and CDR2 ANQGSEA. The V and J ends lost 0 bases and 6 bases respectively, with 14 bases between them. The CDR3 protein is CSVEDGQGRPGELFF. Here the CDR3 DNA reads TGCAGCGTTGAAGATGGGCAGGGAAGACCCGGGGAGCTGTTTTTT.

The chain links TRBV28 to TRBJ2-2, with 10 bases identical to TRBD2. V was clipped by 4 bases and J by 0 bases; unmatched bases: 8. The length of the CDR3 is 18 residues. Germline loops: CDR1 MDHEN, CDR2 SYDVKM. The CDR3 DNA reads TGTGCCAGCAGTTCCTTAATACTAGCGGGATCGAACACCGGGGAGCTGTTTTTT. Its translation: CASSSLILAGSNTGELFF.

The chain uses TRBV5-1 and TRBJ2-7; 9 bases are shared with TRBD1. V gave up 2 bases and J gave up 4 bases; unmatched junction bases: 4. The CDR3 extends over 14 amino acids. Germline CDR1 and CDR2: SGHRS and YFSETQ. The CDR3 region is CASSLMGQGYEQYF. CDR3 nucleotides: TGCGCCAGCAGCTTAATGGGACAGGGATACGAGCAGTACTTC.

The rearrangement uses TRBV4-2 and TRBJ2-7, with a weak D call TRBD2 (5 bases). The V end lost 1 base, the J end lost 7 bases, and 14 bases lay between the germline ends. The CDR3 totals 14 residues. Germline V lookup: CDR1 LGHNA, CDR2 YNFKEQ. CDR3 DNA: TGTGCCAGCAGCCAAGTGGCGTCCTCGGGGGAGCAGTACTTC. This gives the protein CASSQVASSGEQYF.

The V call is TRBV29-1, the J call TRBJ2-2; 8 nucleotides line up with TRBD1. This CDR3 spans 16 amino acids. The germline V gene has CDR1 SQVTM and CDR2 ANQGSEA. The V gene end was trimmed by 0 bases and the J gene end by 5 bases; junction bases not matched to a gene: 8. DNA of the CDR3: TGCAGCGTTGAAGAAGGGACAGGCAAATATACCGGGGAGCTGTTTTTT. The encoded protein is CSVEEGTGKYTGELFF.

V and J are TRBV6-6 and TRBJ2-5, with D unresolved. Germline CDR1 MNHNY, CDR2 SVGAGI (reference sequence). The CDR3 length is 14 residues. The V end was cut by 6 bases, the J end by 5 bases, with 16 bases between. CDR3 bases: TGTGCCAGCAGCTCCGACATCACCACGGAGACCCAGTACTTC. Amino acid sequence: CASSSDITTETQYF.

The V gene is TRBV9, the J gene TRBJ2-6; D is undetermined. The CDR3 extends over 16 amino acids. Trimming cost V 0 bases and J 0 bases, with 7 bases left between them. Germline V CDR1 and CDR2: SGDLS, YYNGEE. The CDR3 DNA reads as TGTGCCAGCAGCGTAGAAAAGAACTCTGGGGCCAACGTCCTGACTTTC. This encodes CASSVEKNSGANVLTF. Using reference TRBV9 and TRBJ2-6 for the parts outside the CDR3, the full variable domain is DSGVTQTPKHLITATGQRVTLRCSPRSGDLSVYWYQQSLDQGLQFLIQYYNGEERAKGNILERFSAQQFPDLHSELNLSSLELGDSALYFCASSVEKNSGANVLTFGAGSRLTVL.

The V and J genes are TRBV7-2 and TRBJ2-7; the match to TRBD2 covers 8 bases. Germline assignment: CDR1 SGHTA and CDR2 FQGNSA. J gave up 4 bases and V 0 bases, and 2 bases lay outside the gene matches. The CDR3 is 14 residues long. CDR3 nucleotides: TGTGCCAGCAGCTTAGCCGGGACTAGGTACGAGCAGTACTTC. It encodes CASSLAGTRYEQYF.